The clone carrying this TCR beta chain was counted between two and nine times. Per the germline V gene, CDR1 is SGHDT and CDR2 is YYEEEE. Trimming left V 1 base short and J 8 bases short, with 13 bases between. The length of the CDR3 is 14 residues. These data come from a study of blood T cell repertoires in COVID-19. For the study at large: PBMCs, B-cell-depleted T cells, or T cells were the source of the cDNA or gDNA that made up the material.

Assay used: immunoSEQ multiplex PCR; TCRdb lists only in-frame clones, some missing. The sample records under 350,000 clones, 89% being singletons. The V gene is TRBV5-6, the J gene TRBJ1-5; the D gene is possibly TRBD1 (5 bases). This receptor was identified in a woman under 40 with COVID-19, enrolled during active disease. Sequencing was done on a sample of peripheral blood. CDR3 sequence (DNA): TGTGCCAGCAGCTTGTTTCCAGGGAGGGAGCCCCAGCATTTT. Its translation is CASSLFPGREPQHF.